Shown below are 20 T cell receptor beta chains from a single sample sequenced in a study of memory CD4+ T cells and cytomegalovirus serostatus. This table comes from immunoSEQ multiplex PCR, and its TCRdb copy is limited to in-frame clones, with some not included. This table holds about 92,000 clones, roughly 80% found once. Single viable CD3+CD4+CD8-CD45RO+ cells were sorted as the memory CD4+ T cells. The sequenced sample consisted of memory CD4+ T cells from blood. The receptor source for this set is an adult in good health and CMV-seropositive.

The CDR3 protein is CASSLLTGANYGYTF. The DNA of the CDR3 is TGTGCCAGCAGCTTGTTAACAGGAGCTAACTATGGCTACACCTTC. The V call is TRBV5-4, the J call TRBJ1-2; the D gene is possibly TRBD1 (5 bases). V dropped 1 base and J dropped 0 bases, with 10 bases sitting between them. CDR1 is SGHNT and CDR2 is YYREEE in the germline V gene (reference sequence). The CDR3 covers 15 residues.

This rearrangement joins TRBV7-8 to TRBJ1-1; 10 bases fit TRBD1. Germline V gene data show CDR1 as SGHVS and CDR2 as FQNEAQ. The length of the CDR3 is 14 residues. J gave up 8 bases and V 4 bases, and 7 bases lay outside the gene matches. The CDR3 region is CASSSDRGHWEAFF. The DNA of the CDR3 is TGTGCCAGCAGCTCCGACAGGGGGCATTGGGAAGCTTTCTTT.

The chain uses TRBV4-3 and TRBJ2-1; D is perhaps TRBD1 or TRBD2 (6 bases each). V was trimmed by 0 bases and J by 6 bases, leaving 21 bases between them. The CDR3 length is 18 residues. Per germline, CDR1 LGHNA and CDR2 YSLEER. The CDR3 region has the DNA TGCGCCAGCAGCCAAGATCGGCGAAGTGGGGGGCCGAGCAATGAGCAGTTCTTC. Translated, it gives CASSQDRRSGGPSNEQFF.

The chain links TRBV5-6 to TRBJ2-1, with D perhaps matching TRBD1 (6 bases). With 3 bases removed from V and 2 bases from J, the gap between germline ends came to 12 bases. CDR1 and CDR2 from the germline V gene are SGHDT and YYEEEE. CDR3 size: 15 residues. The chain's CDR3 is CASSSQGKAYNEQFF. In nucleotides, the CDR3 is TGTGCCAGCAGCTCTCAGGGGAAAGCCTACAATGAGCAGTTCTTC.

The chain links TRBV5-1 to TRBJ2-7; TRBD2 might be the D (6 bases). Germline CDR1 SGHRS, CDR2 YFSETQ. This CDR3 spans 13 amino acids. Trimming took off 0 bases at V and 6 bases at J, with 10 bases between the two ends. This CDR3 is CASSLETRSEQYF. CDR3 bases: TGCGCCAGCAGCTTGGAGACTAGATCCGAGCAGTACTTC.

The chain links TRBV19 to TRBJ1-5, with a weak D call TRBD1 (6 bases). Per germline, CDR1 LNHDA and CDR2 SQIVND (reference sequence). V lost 5 bases and J lost 7, with 21 bases in between. This CDR3 spans 16 amino acids. The CDR3: CASSVPFKGGGQPQHF. For the CDR3, the DNA is TGTGCCAGTAGTGTCCCCTTTAAGGGGGGCGGGCAGCCCCAGCATTTT.

The chain has TRBV10-3 and TRBJ1-5, with D uncertain. V lost 10 bases to trimming and J lost 4 bases, with 20 bases between them. The CDR3 spans 15 residues. The germline V gene has CDR1 ENHRY and CDR2 SYGVKD. The CDR3 region is CATLDPVLGNQPQHF. In nucleotides, the CDR3 is TGTGCCACCCTCGACCCTGTTCTAGGGAATCAGCCCCAGCATTTT.

This clone was observed a few times. The chain uses TRBV6-1 and TRBJ2-7, with D unclear. V shed 3 bases and J shed 6 bases, with 12 bases lying between them. Germline V gene lookup returns CDR1 MNHNS and CDR2 SASEGT. CDR3 length: 13 residues. As DNA, the CDR3 is TGTGCCAGCAGTGACCCTAGTCTGTCCGAGCAGTACTTC. Its translation: CASSDPSLSEQYF.

V and J are TRBV29-1 and TRBJ2-5, with a possible D match to TRBD2 (7 bases). CDR3 length: 14 amino acids. Germline V gene data show CDR1 as SQVTM and CDR2 as ANQGSEA. Trimming pared 3 bases from V and 1 base from J, leaving 12 bases between. The chain's CDR3 is CSVDAGASQETQYF. The CDR3 DNA reads as TGCAGCGTTGATGCGGGGGCGTCCCAAGAGACCCAGTACTTC. Full variable domain (missing parts from reference TRBV29-1 and TRBJ2-5): SAVISQKPSRDICQRGTSLTIQCQVDSQVTMMFWYRQQPGQSLTLIATANQGSEATYESGFVIDKFPISRPNLTFSTLTVSNMSPEDSSIYLCSVDAGASQETQYFGPGTRLLVL.

This chain joins TRBV27 and TRBJ1-1; 8 bases are shared with TRBD1. CDR3 length: 16 amino acids. With V trimmed by 3 bases and J by 1 base, 7 bases remained unmatched. In germline, CDR1 is MNHEY, CDR2 SMNVEV (reference sequence). Written as DNA, the CDR3 is TGTGCCAGCAGTTTCCCAGGGGGCCGATCGAACACTGAAGCTTTCTTT. This sequence encodes CASSFPGGRSNTEAFF.

The rearrangement links TRBV5-4 to TRBJ1-2; 7 positions agree with TRBD1. J lost 7 bases, V lost 4 bases, and 13 bases had no gene match. Looked up from germline, CDR1 is SGHNT and CDR2 is YYREEE (reference sequence). The CDR3 is 15 amino acids. The CDR3 nucleotides are TGTGCCAGCAGCGGAACGGACAGGACTTTGGGTGGCTACACCTTC. Translating it yields CASSGTDRTLGGYTF.

This chain uses TRBV5-6 with TRBJ2-7, with 7 positions matching TRBD1. Germline CDR1 SGHDT, CDR2 YYEEEE. The CDR3 runs to 15 residues. The J segment lost 2 bases and the V segment lost 4 bases, leaving 9 bases of the junction unmatched. The CDR3 DNA sequence: TGTGCCAGCAGCGCTCCGACAGGGTCGGCCTACGAGCAGTACTTC. Translating gives CASSAPTGSAYEQYF.

Notes on this clone: Germline and junction disagree at one end, which may indicate a read error. CDR3 sequence reads: CASSLETSGTASF. In DNA, the CDR3 is TGTGCCAGCAGCTTAGAGACATCCGGGACGGCATCCTTC. This rearrangement joins TRBV7-2 to TRBJ1-2, with D maybe TRBD1 (5 bases). The CDR3 consists of 13 residues. Germline CDR1 reads SGHTA; CDR2 reads FQGNSA.

The chain joins TRBV7-3 to TRBJ2-1; 11 nucleotides line up with TRBD2. The V gene's germline CDR1 is SGHTA and CDR2 FQGTGA. The CDR3 length is 15 residues. Germline trimming cut 6 bases from V and 4 bases from J; bases unmatched to any gene: 5. The CDR3 protein is CASSSGTSGYNEQFF. CDR3 coding DNA: TGTGCCAGCAGTTCCGGGACTAGCGGTTACAATGAGCAGTTCTTC.

The V call is TRBV7-2, the J call TRBJ2-5; D may be TRBD1 (6 bases). CDR1 SGHTA and CDR2 FQGNSA come from the germline V gene. The germline V and J ends were trimmed by 5 bases and 1 base, with 17 bases remaining between them. The CDR3 has 16 residues. CDR3 loop: CASSLSTGLGQETQYF. CDR3 DNA: TGTGCCAGCAGCCTCTCAACAGGGCTGGGCCAAGAGACCCAGTACTTC.

The V gene is TRBV5-1, the J gene TRBJ1-1; D remains ambiguous. The V gene's germline CDR1 is SGHRS and CDR2 YFSETQ. This CDR3 spans 15 amino acids. With 0 bases removed from V and 1 base from J, the gap between germline ends came to 10 bases. The CDR3 DNA follows: TGCGCCAGCAGCTTGGAGGGCCGGGGGAACACTGAAGCTTTCTTT. Protein: CASSLEGRGNTEAFF. Combining the CDR3 with reference TRBV5-1 and TRBJ1-1 gives the whole variable domain KAGVTQTPRYLIKTRGQQVTLSCSPISGHRSVSWYQQTPGQGLQFLFEYFSETQRNKGNFPGRFSGRQFSNSRSEMNVSTLELGDSALYLCASSLEGRGNTEAFFGQGTRLTVV.

For this clone: Other nucleotide sequences in the sample specify the same CDR3. The rearrangement links TRBV6-1 to TRBJ1-5, with D hard to call. The length of the CDR3 is 14 residues. Germline CDR1 is MNHNS and CDR2 is SASEGT. The V and J ends lost 4 bases and 1 base respectively, with 8 bases between them. CDR3 DNA: TGTGCCAGCAGTGGGGAGGTGAGCAATCAGCCCCAGCATTTT. It specifies CASSGEVSNQPQHF.

This clone was counted a single time. In DNA form, the CDR3 reads TGTGCCAGCAGCTTAGGGACGGGACTAGCGGGGTACGAGCAGTACTTC. Residues: CASSLGTGLAGYEQYF. The V gene is TRBV13, the J gene TRBJ2-7; 13 bases agree with TRBD2. V shed 0 bases and J 4 bases; nucleotides not matched to a gene: 3. This CDR3 region has 16 residues. The V gene's germline CDR1 is PRHDT and CDR2 FYEKMQ (reference sequence).

The V gene is TRBV4-2, the J gene TRBJ2-7, with 7 bases aligning to TRBD2. Trimming removed 1 base from V and 0 bases from J; junction bases left unmatched: 6. The CDR3 runs to 16 residues. Germline lookup yields CDR1 LGHNA and CDR2 YNFKEQ. The CDR3 sequence is CASSQGSGTTSYEQYF. CDR3 coding DNA: TGTGCCAGCAGCCAAGGATCAGGGACTACCTCCTACGAGCAGTACTTC.

The chain recombines TRBV28 with TRBJ1-1; 7 bases fit TRBD1. V lost 9 bases, J lost 0 bases, and 4 bases stayed unmatched. The CDR3 has 13 residues. Germline V lookup: CDR1 MDHEN, CDR2 SYDVKM. CDR3 DNA sequence: TGTGCCAGTAGGGGGCAGCTGAACACTGAAGCTTTCTTT. Amino acids: CASRGQLNTEAFF.